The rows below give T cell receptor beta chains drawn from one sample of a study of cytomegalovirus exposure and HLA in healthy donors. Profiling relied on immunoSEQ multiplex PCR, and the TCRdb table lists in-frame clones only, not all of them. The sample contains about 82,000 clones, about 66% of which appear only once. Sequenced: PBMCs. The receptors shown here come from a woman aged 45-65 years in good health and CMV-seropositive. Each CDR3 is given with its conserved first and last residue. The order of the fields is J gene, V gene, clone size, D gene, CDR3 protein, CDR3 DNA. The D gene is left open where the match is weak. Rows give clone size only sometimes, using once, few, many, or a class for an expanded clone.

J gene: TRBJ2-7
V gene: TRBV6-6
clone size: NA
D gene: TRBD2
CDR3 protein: CASSPGGGATNEQYF
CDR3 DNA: TGTGCCAGCAGTCCCGGGGGGGGCGCAACAAACGAGCAGTACTTC

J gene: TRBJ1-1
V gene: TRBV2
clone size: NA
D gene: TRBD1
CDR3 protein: CASRPGQGGSEAFF
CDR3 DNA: TGTGCCAGCAGGCCGGGACAGGGGGGCAGTGAAGCTTTCTTT

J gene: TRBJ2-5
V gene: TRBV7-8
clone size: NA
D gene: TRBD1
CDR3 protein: CASSLRQGLEETQYF
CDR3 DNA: TGTGCCAGCAGCTTACGACAGGGCCTCGAAGAGACCCAGTACTTC

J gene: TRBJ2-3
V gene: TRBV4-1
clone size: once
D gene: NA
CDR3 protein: CASSQDHEASTDTQYF
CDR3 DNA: TGCGCCAGCAGCCAAGATCACGAGGCTAGCACAGATACGCAGTATTTT

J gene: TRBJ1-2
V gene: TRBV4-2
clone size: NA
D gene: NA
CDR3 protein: CASSQDLVFSGVTMNYGYTF
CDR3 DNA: TGTGCCAGCAGCCAAGATCTCGTCTTTTCCGGGGTGACAATGAACTATGGCTACACCTTC

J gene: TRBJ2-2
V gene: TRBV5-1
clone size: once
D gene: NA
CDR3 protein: CASSSAGQGNTGELFF
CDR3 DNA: TGCGCCAGCAGCTCGGCCGGGCAGGGCAACACCGGGGAGCTGTTTTTT

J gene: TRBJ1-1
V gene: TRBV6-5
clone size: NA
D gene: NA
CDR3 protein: CASSYSTAYTEAFF
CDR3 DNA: TGTGCCAGCAGTTACTCGACAGCCTACACTGAAGCTTTCTTT

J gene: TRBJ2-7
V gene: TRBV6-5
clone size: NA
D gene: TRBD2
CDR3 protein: CASRGLGTSVYEQYF
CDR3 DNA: TGTGCCAGCAGGGGTCTAGGGACTAGCGTTTACGAGCAGTACTTC

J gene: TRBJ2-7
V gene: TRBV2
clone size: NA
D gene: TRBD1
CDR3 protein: CASSEGTGINYEQYF
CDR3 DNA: TGTGCCAGCAGTGAAGGGACAGGGATAAACTACGAGCAGTACTTC

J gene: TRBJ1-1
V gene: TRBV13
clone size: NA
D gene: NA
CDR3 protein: CASSLQGGIGTEAFF
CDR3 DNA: TGTGCCAGCAGCTTACAGGGTGGAATCGGCACTGAAGCTTTCTTT

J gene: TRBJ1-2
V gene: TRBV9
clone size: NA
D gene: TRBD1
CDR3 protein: CASSSPDRGHYGYTF
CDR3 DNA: TGTGCCAGCAGCTCCCCAGACAGGGGGCATTATGGCTACACCTTC

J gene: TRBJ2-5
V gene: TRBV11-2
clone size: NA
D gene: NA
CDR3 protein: CASSLDSITSGETQYF
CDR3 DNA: TGTGCCAGCAGCTTAGATTCGATTACTTCCGGAGAGACCCAGTACTTC

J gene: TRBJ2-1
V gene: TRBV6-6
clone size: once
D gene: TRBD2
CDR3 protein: CASSSSTSGGYNEQFF
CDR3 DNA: TGTGCCAGCAGTTCTTCCACTAGCGGGGGGTACAATGAGCAGTTCTTC

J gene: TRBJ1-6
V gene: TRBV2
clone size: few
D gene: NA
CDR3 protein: CASSGEGVLLNSPLHF
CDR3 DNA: TGTGCCAGCAGTGGGGAGGGCGTACTACTTAATTCACCCCTCCACTTT

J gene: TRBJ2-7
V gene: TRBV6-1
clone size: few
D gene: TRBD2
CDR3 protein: CASSRGGGNSYEQYF
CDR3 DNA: TGTGCCAGCAGCCGGGGGGGTGGGAACTCCTACGAGCAGTACTTC

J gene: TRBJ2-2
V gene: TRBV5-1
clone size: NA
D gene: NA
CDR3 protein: CASSQSAGKIGELFF
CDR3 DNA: TGCGCCAGCAGTCAGTCAGCAGGGAAGATCGGGGAGCTGTTTTTT

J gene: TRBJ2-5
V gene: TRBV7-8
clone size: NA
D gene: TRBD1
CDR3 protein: CASSLGGQAGTQYF
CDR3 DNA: TGTGCCAGCAGCTTAGGGGGACAGGCTGGTACCCAGTACTTC